This passage covers 8 T cell receptor beta chains from one sample sequenced in a study of blood T cell repertoires in COVID-19. Repertoires were generated with immunoSEQ multiplex PCR, while TCRdb's copy carries only in-frame clones and drops some. The table lists fewer than 120,000 clones, 65% to 90% of them singletons. The sample consisted of peripheral blood. The receptor set was obtained from a woman aged 60-75 years with acute or convalescent COVID-19.

V gene TRBV6-5 combines with J gene TRBJ1-2; no clear D. Germline-derived CDR1 and CDR2 are MNHEY and SVGAGI. V was pared by 0 bases and J by 7 bases, with 15 bases between. This CDR3 contains 15 residues. CDR3 nucleotide sequence: TGTGCCAGCAGTTACTCTTTCGCCACGACGGGTGGCTACACCTTC. This sequence encodes CASSYSFATTGGYTF.

V gene TRBV28 combines with J gene TRBJ2-1; no clear D gene. Between the trimmed V and J ends, which lost 5 bases and 1 base, there was a span of 9 bases. Germline-derived CDR1 and CDR2 are MDHEN and SYDVKM. The CDR3 extends over 14 amino acids. Here the CDR3 reads CASSPPGSYNEQFF. The CDR3 DNA reads as TGTGCCAGCAGTCCCCCCGGGTCCTACAATGAGCAGTTCTTC.

The chain has TRBV19 and TRBJ2-3; TRBD1 aligns across 9 bases. Germline CDR1 is LNHDA and CDR2 is SQIVND (reference sequence). This CDR3 has 13 residues. V was clipped by 7 bases and J by 6 bases; unmatched bases: 5. The CDR3 loop reads CASNRGRADTQYF. The CDR3 DNA reads TGTGCCAGTAACAGGGGGCGCGCGGATACGCAGTATTTT.

This clone was seen only once. The chain has TRBV7-3 and TRBJ2-1; 9 nucleotides align to TRBD2. CDR3 length: 15 residues. J gave up 4 bases and V 5 bases, and 6 bases lay outside the gene matches. The germline V gene encodes CDR1 SGHTA and CDR2 FQGTGA. The CDR3, as DNA: TGTGCCAGCAGCCCTAGCGGGGTGGAGTACAATGAGCAGTTCTTC. Translating gives CASSPSGVEYNEQFF.

The CDR3 here is CASSGRPGQGAYEQYF. The CDR3 DNA follows: TGTGCCAGCAGCGGCCGACCGGGACAGGGGGCCTACGAGCAGTACTTC. This chain links TRBV9 with TRBJ2-7; 11 positions agree with TRBD1. CDR3 size: 16 residues. From germline, CDR1 is SGDLS and CDR2 YYNGEE. V trimming: 3 bases; J trimming: 2 bases; junction bases outside the gene matches: 7. Using reference TRBV9 and TRBJ2-7 for the parts outside the CDR3, the full variable domain is DSGVTQTPKHLITATGQRVTLRCSPRSGDLSVYWYQQSLDQGLQFLIQYYNGEERAKGNILERFSAQQFPDLHSELNLSSLELGDSALYFCASSGRPGQGAYEQYFGPGTRLTVT.

V and J are TRBV15 and TRBJ1-6; D is perhaps TRBD1 (5 bases). CDR1 is LNHNV, CDR2 YYDKDF, per germline (reference sequence). This CDR3 has 13 amino acids. The V and J ends lost 3 bases and 10 bases respectively, with 10 bases between them. The chain's CDR3 is CATSRGKGSPLHF. The CDR3 DNA is TGTGCCACCAGCAGGGGGAAGGGGTCACCCCTCCACTTT.

The rearrangement links TRBV7-9 to TRBJ2-5, with TRBD2 matching over 9 bases. This CDR3 has 12 amino acids. The V segment lost 11 bases and the J segment 7 bases; nucleotides outside the gene matches: 8. Per germline, CDR1 SEHNR and CDR2 FQNEAQ (reference sequence). The CDR3 loop is CADERGAGTQYF. CDR3 bases: TGTGCCGACGAGCGGGGGGCCGGGACCCAGTACTTC.

The chain joins TRBV20-1 to TRBJ2-5, with a possible D match to TRBD1 (5 bases). Between the trimmed V and J ends, which lost 3 bases and 5 bases, there was a span of 13 bases. The CDR3 extends over 13 amino acids. The germline V gene has CDR1 DFQATT and CDR2 SNEGSKA (reference sequence). The CDR3 nucleotides read TGCAGTGCTAGTTACTCCCCAGGGGAGACCCAGTACTTC. Its translation is CSASYSPGETQYF.